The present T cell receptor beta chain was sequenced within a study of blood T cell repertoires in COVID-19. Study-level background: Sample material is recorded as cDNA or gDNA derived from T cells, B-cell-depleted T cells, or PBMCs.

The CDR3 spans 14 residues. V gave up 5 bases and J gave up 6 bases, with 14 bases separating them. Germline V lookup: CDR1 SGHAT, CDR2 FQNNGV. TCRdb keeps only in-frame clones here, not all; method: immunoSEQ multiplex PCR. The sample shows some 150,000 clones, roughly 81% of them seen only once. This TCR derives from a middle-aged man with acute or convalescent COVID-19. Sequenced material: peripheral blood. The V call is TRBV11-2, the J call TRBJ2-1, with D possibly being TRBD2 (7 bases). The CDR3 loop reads CASSPGGRINEQFF. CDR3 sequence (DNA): TGTGCCAGCAGCCCGGGGGGCCGCATCAATGAGCAGTTCTTC.